Listed below are T cell receptor beta chains from one sample, sequenced in a study of intratumoral heterogeneity in liver cancer. Sequencing used immunoSEQ multiplex PCR; TCRdb keeps in-frame clones, though not all of them. Here the sample spans about 3,000 clones, 71% being singletons. The sample here was tumor tissue, taken before any cancer treatment. The source is a woman in her seventies with hepatocellular carcinoma. Each CDR3 is given with its conserved first and last residue. A D gene is named only where the DNA matches it firmly. Clone sizes are given selectively: once, few, many, or a class where the clone is expanded.

TRBJ1-2	.	TRBV28	once	CASTPGTGAKYGYTF	TGTGCCAGCACTCCCGGGACGGGGGCGAAATATGGCTACACCTTC
TRBJ2-2	TRBD2	TRBV6-1	large	CASSEGRLAGDTGELFF	TGTGCCAGCAGTGAAGGGAGGCTAGCGGGAGACACCGGGGAGCTGTTTTTT
TRBJ2-3	.	TRBV4-1	.	CASSQEAAGVVSDTQYF	TGCGCCAGCAGCCAAGAGGCCGCGGGTGTAGTTAGTGATACGCAGTATTTT
TRBJ1-5	TRBD1	TRBV2	.	CASWTGVLDQPQHF	TGTGCCAGCTGGACAGGGGTTCTCGATCAGCCCCAGCATTTT
TRBJ1-2	.	TRBV5-5	.	CASSLGGRDYGYTF	TGTGCCAGCAGCTTAGGAGGCCGGGACTATGGCTACACCTTC
TRBJ2-5	TRBD2	TRBV18	.	CASSPPNEREGLETQYF	TGTGCCAGCTCACCCCCCAATGAGCGGGAGGGCCTTGAGACCCAGTACTTC
TRBJ2-4	.	TRBV5-8	.	CASSRQVGVKNIQYF	TGTGCCAGCTCTCGACAAGTGGGGGTCAAAAACATTCAGTACTTC
TRBJ2-2	.	TRBV5-1	few	CASSLVDSGRGGELFF	TGCGCCAGCAGCTTGGTTGACTCCGGGCGGGGCGGGGAGCTGTTTTTT
TRBJ1-6	TRBD1	TRBV19	.	CASRTGQNSPLHF	TGTGCCAGTAGGACGGGACAGAATTCACCCCTCCACTTT
TRBJ2-5	.	TRBV5-1	.	CASSLEGQGGTQYF	TGCGCCAGCAGCTTGGAGGGCCAGGGGGGGACCCAGTACTTC
TRBJ1-3	.	TRBV28	.	CASRLNMKNTIYF	TGTGCCAGCAGGTTAAATATGAAAAACACCATATATTTT
TRBJ2-1	TRBD2	TRBV3-1/TRBV3-2	.	CASSHLPGTTDRLEQFF	TGTGCCAGCAGCCACCTCCCTGGGACTACGGATAGGTTGGAGCAGTTCTTC
TRBJ1-2	.	TRBV27	.	CASTQRAGYGYTF	TGTGCCAGCACCCAAAGGGCGGGGTATGGCTACACCTTC
TRBJ2-6	.	TRBV19	.	CASSQGTGANVLTF	TGTGCCAGTAGTCAAGGGACTGGGGCCAACGTCCTGACTTTC
TRBJ2-3	TRBD2	TRBV6-2/TRBV6-3	.	CASSYFMTSGGTDTQYF	TGTGCCAGCAGTTACTTCATGACTAGCGGGGGCACAGATACGCAGTATTTT
TRBJ2-5	.	TRBV5-4	.	CASSEDWTAQETQYF	TGTGCCAGCAGCGAAGATTGGACAGCGCAAGAGACCCAGTACTTC
TRBJ1-1	.	TRBV7-2	few	CASSLFENTEAFF	TGTGCCAGCAGCTTATTCGAGAACACTGAAGCTTTCTTT
TRBJ2-1	.	TRBV7-2	.	CASSLVRGGGNEQFF	TGTGCCAGCAGCTTGGTGAGGGGGGGTGGCAATGAGCAGTTCTTC
TRBJ1-5	.	TRBV5-3	.	CARSRVRSVIEGQPQHF	TGTGCCAGAAGCCGCGTACGTTCCGTCATCGAAGGTCAGCCCCAGCATTTT
TRBJ1-1	.	TRBV5-6	.	CASSTGQSTEAFF	TGTGCCAGCAGCACCGGACAGAGCACTGAAGCTTTCTTT
TRBJ2-7	.	TRBV9	once	CASSVDEEGEQYF	TGTGCCAGCAGCGTGGACGAGGAGGGCGAGCAGTACTTC
TRBJ2-2	TRBD2	TRBV7-8	.	CASSLVTSGSGTGELFF	TGTGCCAGCAGCTTAGTCACTAGCGGGAGTGGGACCGGGGAGCTGTTTTTT
TRBJ2-1	.	TRBV6-5	.	CASGKLATEQFF	TGTGCCAGCGGCAAGCTAGCGACTGAGCAGTTCTTC
TRBJ2-7	TRBD1	TRBV6-6	few	CASNSRDRAYEQYF	TGTGCCAGCAACTCCAGAGACAGGGCCTACGAGCAGTACTTC
TRBJ2-3	.	TRBV2	.	CASSEAGVATDTQYF	TGTGCCAGCAGTGAAGCGGGCGTAGCGACAGATACGCAGTATTTT
TRBJ2-1	.	TRBV7-9	.	CASSRNWGDDYNEQFF	TGTGCCAGCAGCCGCAATTGGGGAGATGACTACAATGAGCAGTTCTTC
TRBJ2-5	.	TRBV7-2	once	CASSFGGGGETQYF	TGTGCCAGCAGCTTTGGGGGCGGAGGAGAGACCCAGTACTTC
TRBJ2-2	.	TRBV9	.	CASSLPASPEFGELFF	TGTGCCAGCAGCCTCCCCGCATCTCCAGAGTTCGGGGAGCTGTTTTTT
TRBJ1-5	TRBD1	TRBV6-5	.	CASRSTGAGGGPQHF	TGTGCCAGCAGATCCACAGGGGCGGGAGGTGGGCCCCAGCATTTT
TRBJ2-3	TRBD2	TRBV10-3	once	CAISATSPPDTQYF	TGTGCCATCAGCGCGACTAGCCCTCCAGATACGCAGTATTTT
TRBJ2-7	TRBD1	TRBV28	.	CASSPLGQGKTHEQYF	TGTGCCAGCAGCCCCCTGGGACAGGGTAAGACGCACGAGCAGTACTTC